This T cell receptor beta chain originates from a study of blood T cell repertoires in COVID-19. Overall study: Italy, Spain and the United States were the sources of the convalescent and acute COVID-19 samples. PBMCs, B-cell-depleted T cells, or T cells provided the cDNA or gDNA that made up the material.

Seattle-derived patients entered the study during active infection and were followed longitudinally. The CDR3 length is 18 residues. Germline CDR1 and CDR2: SQVTM and ANQGSEA. In the study's own analysis: Reference gene primer amplification yielded estimated nucleated cell counts. TCRdb's copy holds only in-frame clones and misses some; the assay was immunoSEQ multiplex PCR. That table gives V, J and clone size, and the DNA gave D and trimming. The sample lists about 170,000 clones, approximately 91% occurring once. Comments on this clone: The junction differs from germline at one of its ends, possibly a read error.

The chain carries TRBV29-1 and TRBJ2-1; 13 bases are a match to TRBD2. This receptor was taken from a man aged 18 to 30 with COVID-19, enrolled during active disease. Sequencing was done on a sample of peripheral blood. CDR3 region: CSIEGGTSGTTSYNEQFF. The CDR3 DNA follows: TGCAGCATTGAGGGGGGGACTAGCGGGACCACCTCCTACAATGAGCAGTTCTTC.